A selection of T cell receptor beta chains follows, all from one sample in a study of blood T cells in healthy people across ages. One entry per CDR3 protein, called by TCRdb with MiXCR from the 5' RACE reads. The sample holds approximately 2,000,000 distinct CDR3 sequences, about 39% seen once. The source material was blood. These receptors were taken from a human donor in good health. The CDR3 runs from the conserved cysteine through the conserved F or W. The D gene is left open where the match is weak. Clone size appears in some rows only: once, few, many, or a class for an expanded clone.

TRBV7-9	-	-	TRBJ2-5	CASKRGSQETQYF	TGTGCCAGCAAAAGGGGGTCTCAAGAGACCCAGTACTTC
TRBV12-5	few	TRBD2	TRBJ2-7	CASTSGGNSYEQYF	TGTGCTAGCACTAGCGGGGGTAACTCCTACGAGCAGTACTTC
TRBV7-2	-	-	TRBJ1-4	CASSLSLGSDEKLFF	TGTGCCAGCAGCTTATCATTAGGGTCGGATGAAAAACTGTTTTTT
TRBV10-3	-	-	TRBJ1-5	CAISEMGSNQPQHF	TGTGCCATCAGTGAGATGGGTTCCAATCAGCCCCAGCATTTT
TRBV7-3	-	TRBD2	TRBJ2-2	CASSRLAGATGELFF	TGTGCCAGCAGCCGACTAGCGGGGGCCACCGGGGAGCTGTTTTTT
TRBV4-3	-	TRBD2	TRBJ2-5	CASSPGLAGGFQETQYF	TGCGCCAGCAGCCCTGGACTAGCGGGGGGTTTCCAAGAGACCCAGTACTTC
TRBV6-5	-	-	TRBJ1-2	CASSYSGQRGWYGYTF	TGTGCCAGCAGTTACTCGGGGCAGAGGGGGTGGTATGGCTACACCTTC
TRBV12-3/TRBV12-4	-	-	TRBJ2-7	CASTLRSTDEQYF	TGTGCCAGCACCCTTCGCTCAACGGACGAGCAGTACTTC
TRBV29-1	few	-	TRBJ2-2	CSVLEGRTGNTGELFF	TGCAGCGTTTTAGAGGGAAGGACGGGGAACACCGGGGAGCTGTTTTTT
TRBV12-3/TRBV12-4	few	-	TRBJ1-4	CASRQAINEKLFF	TGTGCCAGCAGACAGGCGATTAATGAAAAACTGTTTTTT
TRBV9	-	-	TRBJ1-2	CASSVGSSYGYTF	TGTGCCAGCAGCGTAGGTAGCAGTTATGGCTACACCTTC
TRBV12-3/TRBV12-4	few	-	TRBJ1-2	CASSPGGSSQTLGYTF	TGTGCCAGCAGTCCCGGGGGCAGTTCACAGACACTTGGCTACACCTTC
TRBV4-2	-	-	TRBJ2-7	CASSQGRGSVYEQYF	TGTGCCAGCAGCCAGGGACGGGGGTCCGTCTACGAGCAGTACTTC
TRBV20-1	-	-	TRBJ1-2	CSARGQLLNYGYTF	TGCAGTGCTAGGGGGCAGCTTCTTAACTATGGCTACACCTTC
TRBV5-1	-	-	TRBJ2-1	CASSGDPNSYNEQFF	TGCGCCAGCAGCGGGGACCCCAACTCCTACAATGAGCAGTTCTTC
TRBV4-2	-	-	TRBJ1-5	CASSPGWPESNQPQHF	TGTGCCAGCAGCCCTGGATGGCCCGAGAGCAATCAGCCCCAGCATTTT
TRBV9	-	-	TRBJ1-4	CASSVDQPNEKLFF	TGTGCCAGCAGCGTAGATCAGCCCAATGAAAAACTGTTTTTT
TRBV4-2	-	-	TRBJ2-1	CASSQDRRSGYEQFF	TGTGCCAGCAGCCAAGATCGGAGGTCAGGGTATGAGCAGTTCTTC
TRBV7-9	-	-	TRBJ2-1	CASTYTDQETQFF	TGTGCCAGCACCTATACAGATCAAGAGACCCAGTTCTTC
TRBV29-1	-	-	TRBJ2-7	CSVEGRVGTYEQYF	TGCAGCGTTGAAGGCCGGGTCGGCACCTACGAGCAGTACTTC
TRBV20-1	-	TRBD1	TRBJ2-7	CSASEPPLGTGTYEQYF	TGCAGTGCTAGCGAACCTCCTCTCGGGACAGGCACCTACGAGCAGTACTTC
TRBV29-1	-	-	TRBJ1-3	CSVEGQTSGNTIYF	TGCAGCGTTGAAGGGCAGACCTCTGGAAACACCATATATTTT
TRBV12-3/TRBV12-4	-	TRBD1	TRBJ2-1	CASSIRTGRNEQFF	TGTGCCAGCAGTATCCGGACAGGGCGAAATGAGCAGTTCTTC
TRBV20-1	-	TRBD1	TRBJ1-5	CSARGDRENQPQHF	TGCAGTGCTAGGGGTGACAGGGAGAATCAGCCCCAGCATTTT
TRBV6-2/TRBV6-3	-	-	TRBJ2-1	CASSDATRRDYNEQFF	TGTGCCAGCAGTGACGCGACTAGGCGAGACTACAATGAGCAGTTCTTC
TRBV7-2	few	-	TRBJ1-2	CANSRFVGAESRLYGYTF	TGTGCCAACAGCCGTTTTGTGGGGGCCGAATCTCGACTATATGGCTACACCTTC
TRBV29-1	once	-	TRBJ1-1	CSERPQGMNAEAFF	TGCAGCGAACGGCCCCAGGGGATGAACGCTGAAGCTTTCTTT
TRBV4-3	-	-	TRBJ2-1	CASSLPSVNEQFF	TGCGCCAGCAGCCTCCCCAGCGTCAATGAGCAGTTCTTC
TRBV7-2	few	-	TRBJ1-5	CASSYGIYQPQHF	TGTGCCAGCAGCTACGGTATTTATCAGCCCCAGCATTTT
TRBV5-1	few	-	TRBJ2-5	CASSHGQIQETQYF	TGCGCCAGCAGCCACGGACAGATACAAGAGACCCAGTACTTC
TRBV6-1	-	TRBD1	TRBJ2-5	CASSLDRDGTQYF	TGTGCCAGCAGTCTGGACAGGGATGGGACCCAGTACTTC
TRBV24-1	-	-	TRBJ2-3	CATSDPREGEGTQYF	TGTGCCACCAGTGATCCCAGGGAAGGTGAAGGTACGCAGTATTTT
TRBV20-1	few	-	TRBJ1-1	CSARVIANTEAFF	TGCAGTGCTAGAGTAATAGCGAACACTGAAGCTTTCTTT
TRBV7-6	few	TRBD1	TRBJ2-7	CASSPIRDRFYEQYF	TGTGCCAGCAGCCCCATCCGGGACAGGTTTTACGAGCAGTACTTC
TRBV6-2/TRBV6-3	many	-	TRBJ1-2	CASSPWRAFQLGYTF	TGTGCCAGCAGCCCATGGCGGGCGTTCCAACTTGGCTACACCTTC
TRBV7-8	-	-	TRBJ2-5	CASSFYSLRAQETQYF	TGTGCCAGCAGCTTTTACTCTCTTAGGGCTCAAGAGACCCAGTACTTC
TRBV6-2/TRBV6-3	-	TRBD1	TRBJ1-5	CASTPHDRGHQPQHF	TGTGCCAGCACTCCTCATGACAGGGGGCATCAGCCCCAGCATTTT
TRBV6-2/TRBV6-3	few	-	TRBJ2-5	CASTPAGRQETQYF	TGTGCCAGCACCCCGGCGGGCAGACAAGAGACCCAGTACTTC
TRBV13	-	-	TRBJ2-7	CASSPGQRISYEQYF	TGTGCCAGCAGCCCTGGACAGAGGATAAGCTACGAGCAGTACTTC
TRBV5-5	few	-	TRBJ2-3	CASSFNPDSTDTQYF	TGTGCCAGCAGCTTTAACCCGGACAGCACAGATACGCAGTATTTT